Below are 21 T cell receptor beta chains sequenced from a single sample in a study of blood T cell repertoires in COVID-19. Sequenced by immunoSEQ multiplex PCR; TCRdb stores in-frame clones only, minus some. The sample has some 150,000 clones; around four fifths are singletons. The specimen sequenced was peripheral blood. Receptors originate from a woman aged 40 to 49 with active or convalescent COVID-19.

The chain recombines TRBV9 with TRBJ1-5; 7 bases match TRBD1. The CDR3 has 14 residues. The ends lost 4 bases at V and 6 bases at J; junction bases unmatched: 7. The germline V gene has CDR1 SGDLS and CDR2 YYNGEE. CDR3 sequence: CASSHRGFGQPQHF. In DNA, the CDR3 is TGTGCCAGCAGCCACAGGGGATTCGGTCAGCCCCAGCATTTT.

This clone is a singleton in its sample. The rearrangement joins TRBV10-3 to TRBJ1-1; D gene ambiguous. The CDR3 loop spans 13 amino acids. V gave up 0 bases and J gave up 8 bases, with 10 bases separating them. In germline, CDR1 is ENHRY, CDR2 SYGVKD. The CDR3 sequence: CAISESEEGEAFF. In DNA, the CDR3 is TGTGCCATCAGTGAGTCGGAGGAAGGAGAAGCTTTCTTT.

This rearrangement joins TRBV24-1 to TRBJ2-4; no clear D gene. CDR3 length: 15 amino acids. V was pared by 3 bases and J by 0 bases, with 8 bases between. The V gene's germline CDR1 is KGHDR and CDR2 SFDVKD. The CDR3 region is CATSDGRIAKNIQYF. In nucleotides, the CDR3 is TGTGCCACCAGTGATGGCCGTATAGCCAAAAACATTCAGTACTTC.

In regard to this clone: The same CDR3 arises from other DNA sequences in this sample as well. This chain connects TRBV5-1 to TRBJ1-3; D gene uncertain. Germline V gene lookup returns CDR1 SGHRS and CDR2 YFSETQ. The CDR3 is 16 residues long. With 6 bases removed from V and 0 bases from J, the gap between germline ends came to 16 bases. The DNA for the CDR3 is TGCGCCAGCACCCGAACGCGGGCCGACTCTGGAAACACCATATATTTT. Its protein is CASTRTRADSGNTIYF.

The chain carries TRBV4-3 and TRBJ2-7; 12 bases line up with TRBD2. CDR1 and CDR2 (germline): LGHNA, YSLEER. With V trimmed by 4 bases and J by 7 bases, 14 bases remained unmatched. The CDR3 has 17 residues. The CDR3 DNA follows: TGCGCCAGCAGCCCGTTCCCCAGACTAGCGGGAGTTGCTGAGCAGTACTTC. Amino acids: CASSPFPRLAGVAEQYF.

A single count supports this clone. V and J are TRBV5-5 and TRBJ2-7, with D possibly TRBD2 on 5 matching bases. CDR3 size: 15 residues. Germline assignment: CDR1 SGHKS and CDR2 YYEKEE (reference sequence). V was shortened by 6 bases and J by 4 bases, with 20 bases between the two germline ends. CDR3 region: CASTKTGGTSYEQYF. CDR3 nucleotide sequence: TGTGCCAGCACGAAAACCGGAGGCACTAGTTACGAGCAGTACTTC.

The rearrangement uses TRBV7-9 and TRBJ2-1, with D unclear. Deletions cut 5 bases from V and 3 bases from J, with 8 bases between. The CDR3 totals 13 residues. Germline V gene sequence: CDR1 SEHNR, CDR2 FQNEAQ (reference sequence). This CDR3 is CASSQTSYNEQFF. The CDR3 DNA reads as TGTGCCAGCAGCCAGACAAGCTACAATGAGCAGTTCTTC.

This clone was recorded a few times. The chain uses TRBV20-1 and TRBJ1-3; perhaps TRBD1 as D (6 bases). The germline V and J ends were trimmed by 3 bases and 3 bases, with 12 bases remaining between them. CDR1 DFQATT and CDR2 SNEGSKA come from the germline V gene (reference sequence). The CDR3 sequence is 14 residues long. The CDR3 loop is CSASGAGVGNTIYF. CDR3 nucleotide sequence: TGCAGTGCTAGTGGGGCAGGGGTTGGAAACACCATATATTTT.

J is TRBJ2-2 and V is TRBV6-5; D perhaps matches TRBD1 (6 bases). The germline V and J ends were trimmed by 2 bases and 3 bases, with 10 bases remaining between them. The CDR3 covers 15 residues. Looked up from germline, CDR1 is MNHEY and CDR2 is SVGAGI. As DNA, the CDR3 is TGTGCCAGCAGTTACCCTACAGGGTACACCGGGGAGCTGTTTTTT. Protein sequence: CASSYPTGYTGELFF.

In this sample, this clone turned up once. The chain couples TRBV11-3 to TRBJ2-1; 8 nucleotides agree with TRBD1. Trimming removed 6 bases from V and 3 bases from J; junction bases left unmatched: 4. Germline lookup yields CDR1 SGHNT and CDR2 YENEEA. The CDR3 length is 14 residues. The DNA for the CDR3 is TGTGCCAGCAGTCCGGACAGGGTCTACAATGAGCAGTTCTTC. Amino acids: CASSPDRVYNEQFF.

The CDR3 DNA sequence: TGTGCCAGCAGTCCCTTTGGTACCCCGGGAGGTGGGAGCTATGGCTACACCTTC. This translates into CASSPFGTPGGGSYGYTF. The V and J genes are TRBV27 and TRBJ1-2; no reliable D call. The CDR3 is 18 amino acids. CDR1 is MNHEY and CDR2 is SMNVEV in the germline V gene (reference sequence). V lost 5 bases and J lost 4, with 26 bases in between.

The chain employs TRBV24-1 and TRBJ1-5; TRBD1 agrees at 9 bases. Per the germline V gene, CDR1 is KGHDR and CDR2 is SFDVKD. The length of the CDR3 is 15 residues. The V and J ends lost 5 bases and 5 bases, in that order; junction bases with no gene match: 6. The CDR3 sequence is CATSGGTGPYQPQHF. CDR3 in DNA: TGTGCCACCAGTGGGGGGACAGGGCCTTATCAGCCCCAGCATTTT.

This clone was seen more than once but under ten times. V gene TRBV4-1 combines with J gene TRBJ2-1; D may be TRBD1 (7 bases). The V end lost 2 bases, the J end lost 3 bases, and 14 bases lay between the germline ends. CDR3 length: 16 residues. Looked up from germline, CDR1 is MGHRA and CDR2 is YSYEKL. In nucleotides, the CDR3 is TGCGCCAGCAGCCAAAGAGGGGGGACAGACTACAATGAGCAGTTCTTC. It yields the protein CASSQRGGTDYNEQFF.

The chain combines TRBV3-1 (or the pseudogene TRBV3-2) with TRBJ1-2, with D possibly TRBD1 on 6 matching bases. Deletions cut 3 bases from V and 6 bases from J, with 11 bases between. In germline, CDR1 is LGHDT, CDR2 YNNKEL (reference sequence). CDR3 length: 13 amino acids. CDR3 region: CASSQNRVNGYTF. The CDR3 nucleotides are TGTGCCAGCAGCCAGAACAGGGTAAATGGCTACACCTTC.

This clone showed up just once. The chain links TRBV7-2 to TRBJ1-4, with TRBD1 as a possible D gene (5 bases). Trimming removed 5 bases at V and 5 bases at J, with 15 bases between. The CDR3 runs to 15 residues. Germline CDR1 is SGHTA and CDR2 is FQGNSA. CDR3 sequence: CASSLPGIRNEKLFF. Here the CDR3 DNA reads TGTGCCAGCAGCCTGCCAGGGATTAGGAATGAAAAACTGTTTTTT. Combining the CDR3 with reference TRBV7-2 and TRBJ1-4 gives the whole variable domain GAGVSQSPSNKVTEKGKDVELRCDPISGHTALYWYRQSLGQGLEFLIYFQGNSAPDKSGLPSDRFSAERTGGSVSTLTIQRTQQEDSAVYLCASSLPGIRNEKLFFGSGTQLSVL.

The rearrangement joins TRBV15 to TRBJ1-4; D is unresolved. Germline CDR1 LNHNV, CDR2 YYDKDF (reference sequence). The CDR3 loop spans 12 amino acids. Trimming removed 8 bases from V and 8 bases from J, with 12 bases in between. The CDR3 region has the DNA TGTGCCACCTCCTTCGGGGTCGAAAAACTGTTTTTT. This translates into CATSFGVEKLFF.

This chain links TRBV5-4 with TRBJ1-2; 7 positions match TRBD1. The CDR3 loop spans 13 amino acids. With 3 bases clipped from V and 5 bases from J, the junction kept 4 bases outside the gene matches. The germline V gene encodes CDR1 SGHNT and CDR2 YYREEE (reference sequence). CDR3 amino acids: CASSSDRAYGYTF. The CDR3, as DNA: TGTGCCAGCAGCTCAGACAGGGCATATGGCTACACCTTC.

In this sample, this clone turned up a few times. The chain links TRBV7-2 to TRBJ2-3; 8 bases map to TRBD2. The CDR3 is made up of 16 amino acids. Germline CDR1 is SGHTA and CDR2 is FQGNSA. V lost 4 bases, J lost 1 base, and 7 bases stayed unmatched. The CDR3 DNA reads TGTGCCAGCAGCTCAATAGCGGGACTCGGCACAGATACGCAGTATTTT. This sequence encodes CASSSIAGLGTDTQYF.

The rearrangement joins TRBV28 to TRBJ2-2; tentative D call: TRBD2 (7 bases). The CDR3 is 13 residues long. From germline, CDR1 is MDHEN and CDR2 SYDVKM. The ends were cut back, 5 bases at V and 7 bases at J, with 11 bases in the middle. CDR3 loop: CASSGGARGELFF. For the CDR3, the DNA is TGTGCCAGCAGTGGGGGGGCTCGCGGGGAGCTGTTTTTT.

V gene TRBV7-2 combines with J gene TRBJ2-7; the D is unclear. The CDR3 has 15 residues. V gave up 7 bases and J gave up 2 bases, with 18 bases separating them. The germline CDR1 and CDR2 sequences are SGHTA and FQGNSA. CDR3 sequence (DNA): TGTGCCAGCACATCAGGAAGCACCGTCACCTACGAGCAGTACTTC. It translates to CASTSGSTVTYEQYF. Drawing the rest from reference TRBV7-2 and TRBJ2-7, the complete variable domain is GAGVSQSPSNKVTEKGKDVELRCDPISGHTALYWYRQSLGQGLEFLIYFQGNSAPDKSGLPSDRFSAERTGGSVSTLTIQRTQQEDSAVYLCASTSGSTVTYEQYFGPGTRLTVT.

The rearrangement links TRBV25-1 to TRBJ1-2; 7 positions match TRBD1. The CDR3 loop spans 14 amino acids. The ends lost 4 bases at V and 3 bases at J; junction bases unmatched: 5. Germline V CDR1 and CDR2: MGHDK, SYGVNS. The chain's CDR3 is CASSATGRDYGYTF. The CDR3, as DNA: TGTGCCAGCAGTGCGACAGGGCGTGACTATGGCTACACCTTC.